This T cell receptor beta chain was sequenced for a study of identical twins. Germline lookup yields CDR1 SNHLY and CDR2 FYNNEI. V dropped 3 bases and J dropped 5 bases, with 8 bases sitting between them. The CDR3 extends over 12 amino acids. General study points: For out-of-frame alpha sequences shared by twins, low generation probability was in excess.

The cDNA had a unique molecular identifier and a template-switch universal primer site. Via MiXCR, TCRdb re-called the 5' RACE reads, giving one row per CDR3 protein. The table includes 500,000 to 550,000 distinct CDR3 sequences, roughly 21% detected once. Only a few counts were recorded for this clonotype. Its specificity is not known. This sample was shared with a second study, whose subject was T cells expressing NK-cell markers. As reported in that work: The dominant NKG2C+ clonotypes represented roughly 1.0-7.5% of CD8+ T cells in several donors.

The material sequenced was CD4+ T cells sorted from blood. This TCR was recovered from a woman between 18 and 30 years old in good health. The chain joins TRBV2 to TRBJ2-7; no firm D call. The CDR3 DNA follows: TGTGCCAGCAGTGAGGTTGGGAACGAGCAGTACTTC. It translates to CASSEVGNEQYF.